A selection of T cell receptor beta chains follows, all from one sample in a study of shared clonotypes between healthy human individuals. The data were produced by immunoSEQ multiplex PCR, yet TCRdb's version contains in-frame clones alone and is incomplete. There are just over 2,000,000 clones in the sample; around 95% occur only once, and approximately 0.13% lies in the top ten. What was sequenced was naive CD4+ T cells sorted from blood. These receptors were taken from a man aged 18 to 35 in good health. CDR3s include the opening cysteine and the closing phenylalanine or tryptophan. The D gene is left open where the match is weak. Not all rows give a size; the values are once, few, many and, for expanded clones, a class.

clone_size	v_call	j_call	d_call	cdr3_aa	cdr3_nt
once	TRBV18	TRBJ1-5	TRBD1	CASSPGTGDQPQHF	TGTGCCAGCTCACCAGGGACAGGGGATCAGCCCCAGCATTTT
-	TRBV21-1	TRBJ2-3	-	CASSKPGLAAFTDTQYF	TGTGCCAGCAGCAAGCCGGGACTAGCTGCATTCACAGATACGCAGTATTTT
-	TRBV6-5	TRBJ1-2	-	CASSSRPGGGYTF	TGTGCCAGCAGTTCGAGGCCCGGGGGTGGCTACACCTTC
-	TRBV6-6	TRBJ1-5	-	CASRRRVGDQPQHF	TGTGCCAGCAGACGCAGGGTTGGTGATCAGCCCCAGCATTTT
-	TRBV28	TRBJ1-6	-	CASSSGGSPLHF	TGTGCCAGCAGTTCGGGCGGATCACCCCTCCACTTT
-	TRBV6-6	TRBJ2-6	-	CASRGTGSGANVLTF	TGTGCCAGCAGGGGGACGGGCTCTGGGGCCAACGTCCTGACTTTC
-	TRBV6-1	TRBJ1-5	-	CASSDRGGGSNQPQHF	TGTGCCAGCAGTGATCGGGGAGGAGGTAGCAATCAGCCCCAGCATTTT
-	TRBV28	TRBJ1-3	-	CASKGTGNTIYF	TGTGCCAGCAAGGGAACTGGAAACACCATATATTTT
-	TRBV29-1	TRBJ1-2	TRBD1	CSVMTGFYGYTF	TGCAGCGTTATGACAGGGTTCTATGGCTACACCTTC
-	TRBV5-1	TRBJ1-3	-	CASSGGNTIYF	TGCGCCAGCAGCGGCGGAAACACCATATATTTT
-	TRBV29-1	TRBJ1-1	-	CSVQNQGLTNTEAFF	TGCAGCGTACAGAACCAGGGGTTGACGAACACTGAAGCTTTCTTT
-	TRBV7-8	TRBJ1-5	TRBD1	CASSLMGQGVNQPQHF	TGTGCCAGCAGCTTAATGGGACAGGGGGTCAATCAGCCCCAGCATTTT
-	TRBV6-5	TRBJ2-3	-	CASSFAPGTDTQYF	TGTGCCAGCAGTTTCGCACCGGGCACAGATACGCAGTATTTT
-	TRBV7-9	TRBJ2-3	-	CASSLRRPLDTQYF	TGTGCCAGCAGCTTACGTAGACCGCTTGATACGCAGTATTTT
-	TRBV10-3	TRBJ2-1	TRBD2	CAISANSGGTYDEQFF	TGTGCCATCAGTGCTAATAGCGGGGGGACCTACGATGAGCAGTTCTTC
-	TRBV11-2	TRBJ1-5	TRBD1	CASSPGQGAVQPQHF	TGTGCCAGCAGCCCTGGACAGGGGGCTGTACAGCCCCAGCATTTT
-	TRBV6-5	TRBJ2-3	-	CASSRGGDTQYF	TGTGCCAGCAGTAGAGGGGGGGATACGCAGTATTTT
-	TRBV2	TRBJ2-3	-	CASSEDLLTQYF	TGTGCCAGCAGTGAGGATCTTCTTACGCAGTATTTT
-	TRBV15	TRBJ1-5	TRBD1	CATSRGSGTVSNQPQHF	TGTGCCACCAGCAGGGGGTCCGGGACAGTCAGCAATCAGCCCCAGCATTTT
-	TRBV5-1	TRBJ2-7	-	CASSLSAGASTNEQYF	TGCGCCAGCAGCTTGTCCGCGGGCGCATCAACAAACGAGCAGTACTTC
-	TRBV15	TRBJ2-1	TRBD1	CATSGDRGGYNEQFF	TGTGCCACCAGCGGCGACAGGGGGGGATACAATGAGCAGTTCTTC
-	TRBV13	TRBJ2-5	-	CASSLNQETQYF	TGTGCCAGCAGCCTGAACCAAGAGACCCAGTACTTC
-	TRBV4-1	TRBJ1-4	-	CASSQDGEGRAEKLFF	TGCGCCAGCAGCCAAGATGGCGAGGGGCGGGCTGAAAAACTGTTTTTT
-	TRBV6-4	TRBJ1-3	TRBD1	CASSPGQGRNTIYF	TGTGCCAGCAGTCCGGGACAGGGAAGAAACACCATATATTTT
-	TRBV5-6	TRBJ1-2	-	CASSPVRDVYGYTF	TGTGCCAGCAGCCCAGTCAGGGACGTCTATGGCTACACCTTC
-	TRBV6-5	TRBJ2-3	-	CASSYGQGKRDTQYF	TGTGCCAGCAGTTACGGGCAGGGGAAAAGAGATACGCAGTATTTT
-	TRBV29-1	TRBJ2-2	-	CSVEGAGIGELFF	TGCAGCGTTGAAGGTGCAGGGATCGGGGAGCTGTTTTTT
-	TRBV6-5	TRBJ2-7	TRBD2	CASSPAGLGEQYF	TGTGCCAGCAGTCCAGCGGGGTTAGGCGAGCAGTACTTC
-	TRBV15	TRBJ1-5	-	CATRSVGNQPQHF	TGTGCCACCAGGTCTGTGGGCAATCAGCCCCAGCATTTT
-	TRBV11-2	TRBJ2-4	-	CASSQPAGKNIQYF	TGTGCCAGCAGTCAGCCGGCAGGGAAAAACATTCAGTACTTC
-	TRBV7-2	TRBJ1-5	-	CASSLEYGGNQPQHF	TGTGCCAGCAGCTTAGAATATGGGGGCAATCAGCCCCAGCATTTT
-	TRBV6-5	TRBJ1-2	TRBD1	CASSRQGWNYGYTF	TGTGCCAGCAGTCGACAGGGGTGGAACTATGGCTACACCTTC
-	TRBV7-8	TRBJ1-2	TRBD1	CASSLGDRVYYGYTF	TGTGCCAGCAGCTTAGGGGACAGGGTCTACTATGGCTACACCTTC
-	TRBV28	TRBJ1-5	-	CASSSGDQPQHF	TGTGCCAGCAGTTCGGGCGATCAGCCCCAGCATTTT
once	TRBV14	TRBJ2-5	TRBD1	CASSWRTGGVAGETQYF	TGTGCCAGCAGCTGGAGGACAGGGGGAGTAGCGGGAGAGACCCAGTACTTC
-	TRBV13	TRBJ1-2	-	CASSSGRQAYHGYTF	TGTGCCAGCAGCTCGGGGCGACAGGCTTACCATGGCTACACCTTC
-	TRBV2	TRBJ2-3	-	CAISRDTLSTDTQYF	TGTGCCATCTCCCGGGACACACTTTCCACAGATACGCAGTATTTT
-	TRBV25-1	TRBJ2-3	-	CASSESPKADTQYF	TGTGCCAGCAGTGAATCCCCTAAGGCAGATACGCAGTATTTT
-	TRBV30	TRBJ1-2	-	CAWSGQLYGYTF	TGTGCCTGGTCCGGACAGCTCTATGGCTACACCTTC
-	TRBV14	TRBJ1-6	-	CASTLLHTPGSPLHF	TGTGCCAGCACCTTACTTCACACCCCAGGTTCACCCCTCCACTTT
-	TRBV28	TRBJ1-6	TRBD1	CASSSRGPSPLHF	TGTGCCAGCAGTTCCAGGGGGCCTTCACCCCTCCACTTT
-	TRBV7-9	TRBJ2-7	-	CASSLQGTGQYF	TGTGCCAGCAGCTTACAGGGGACTGGGCAGTACTTC
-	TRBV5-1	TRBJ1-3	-	CASSLAGSSGNTIYF	TGCGCCAGCAGCTTGGCTGGCAGCTCTGGAAACACCATATATTTT
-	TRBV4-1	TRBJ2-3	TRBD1	CASSQDGGDRVYTQYF	TGCGCCAGCAGCCAAGATGGGGGCGACAGGGTGTATACGCAGTATTTT